The source of this T cell receptor (beta chain) is a study of blood T cell repertoires in COVID-19. Looking at the study overall: Both acute and convalescent COVID-19 samples were obtained from the United States, Italy and Spain. From T cells, B-cell-depleted T cells, or PBMCs came the material, which was cDNA or gDNA.

Assay: immunoSEQ multiplex PCR; the TCRdb copy retains only in-frame clones and omits some. The table lists some 250,000 clones, around 92% of them singletons. Participants reported their clinical history, and cohort assignment relied on those reports. The V end lost 3 bases, the J end lost 1 base, and 8 bases lay between the germline ends. Germline V gene data show CDR1 as SGHNT and CDR2 as YYREEE (reference sequence). The CDR3 totals 14 residues. This TCR was recovered from a woman aged 25 to 39 with acute COVID-19. The chain links TRBV5-4 to TRBJ1-5; D unclear. Source material: PBMCs or T cells enriched from blood (not recorded which). The CDR3 is CASSSLGSNQPQHF. CDR3 DNA sequence: TGTGCCAGCAGCTCCCTGGGCAGCAATCAGCCCCAGCATTTT.